This TCR beta chain was identified during a study of blood T cell repertoires in COVID-19. At the level of the study: Some COVID-19 samples were acute and others convalescent; all came from the United States, Italy and Spain.

Sequenced by immunoSEQ multiplex PCR; TCRdb stores in-frame clones only, minus some. The data show 400,000 or so clones, with 89% seen just once and roughly 1.5% held by the top ten. The CDR3 length is 15 residues. Germline V lookup: CDR1 MNHEY, CDR2 SVGAGI. The V segment lost 11 bases and the J segment 0 bases; nucleotides outside the gene matches: 12. Those enrolled in Seattle joined during active infection and were followed longitudinally afterward. The origin of this receptor is a woman aged 40 to 50 with COVID-19, enrolled during active disease. The rearrangement uses TRBV6-5 and TRBJ1-1; 7 positions agree with TRBD1. The sample taken for sequencing was peripheral blood. The CDR3 region is CASYPGQHMNTEAFF. CDR3 DNA sequence: TGTGCCTCATACCCGGGACAGCACATGAACACTGAAGCTTTCTTT.